This TCR beta chain appears in the sequencing data of a study of blood T cell repertoires in COVID-19 (dated by TCRdb to 2018 to 2020). Context from the whole study: Samples covering the acute and convalescent phases of COVID-19 were provided by collaborators in the United States, Italy and Spain. The prospective study material was composed of cDNA or gDNA derived from T cells, B-cell-depleted T cells, or PBMCs. Subjects who had been exposed to COVID-19, were actively infected with it, or had recovered from it provided the deeply sampled blood TCRbeta repertoires that made up the dataset. The repertoires were released in a freely available public database meant as a resource for research on the immune response to SARS-CoV-2. Samples were obtained from the ongoing ImmuneRACE study (first 160 participants) and from about 1,300 subjects provided by 6 global collaborators. The sample metadata nearly always contained a de-identified subject ID, COVID-19 status, age in years and sex. Where HLA class I and class II types were available, the types were taken from metadata supplied by the sample provider, not from assay-based typing.

Looking up the germline V gene yields CDR1 SGHTA and CDR2 FQGNSA. V ends up 1 base short and J 2 bases short, with an unmatched junction base count of 5. The CDR3 spans 15 residues, from the cysteine through the phenylalanine. Only the CDR3 DNA stays, 45 bases, in frame from base 1. The immunoSEQ Assay, a bias-controlled multiplex PCR, was used to amplify TCRbeta CDR3 regions from genomic DNA. In the source study's methods: The number of nucleated cells in each sample was estimated by amplification of reference gene primers within the assay. To quantify the absolute abundance of each unique TCRbeta CDR3 rearrangement, sequence reads were collapsed and filtered. Productive Simpson clonality was computed per sample as the square root of Simpson's diversity index over productive rearrangements. TCRdb provides this immuneACCESS table in a form limited to in-frame rearrangements. Some clones are lacking; in checked studies, under half of them reflect an unresolved V gene, and why the rest are absent is not known. D and trimming were read from the DNA, whereas the V and J calls and clone size are those reported in that table. The sample table shows around 200,000 clones, and roughly nine tenths are seen once. The biggest ten clones account for less than 25% of the sample.

This clone turned up a few times. It lacks a known antigen. No much larger clonotype is one base removed from it; base qualities were not supplied. Study-wide findings and limitations: The amount of clinical and demographic metadata varied by source and participant and was provided uncurated.

The collaborating institutions used their own protocols to collect whole blood in K2EDTA tubes. For TCRbeta analysis, collaborator samples were shipped as frozen whole blood, as isolated PBMCs, or as DNA extracted from either sample type. The sequence was collected from a man aged 65 to 85 with active or convalescent COVID-19. What was sequenced was peripheral blood. The rearrangement combines TRBV7-2 with TRBJ2-7, with TRBD1 matching 7 junction bases. CDR3 reads: CASSLGPGQPYEQYF. The bases read TGTGCCAGCAGCTTAGGCCCGGGACAGCCCTACGAGCAGTACTTC. With all but the CDR3 taken from the reference TRBV7-2 and TRBJ2-7 genes, the full variable domain is: GAGVSQSPSNKVTEKGKDVELRCDPISGHTALYWYRQSLGQGLEFLIYFQGNSAPDKSGLPSDRFSAERTGGSVSTLTIQRTQQEDSAVYLCASSLGPGQPYEQYFGPGTRLTVT.